The present T cell receptor (beta chain) was sequenced within a study of blood T cell repertoires in COVID-19. Study at large: Acute and convalescent COVID-19 samples came from the United States, Italy and Spain. The cDNA or gDNA used as material had been derived from T cells, B-cell-depleted T cells, or PBMCs.

Methods used by the authors: Amplification of reference gene primers was used by the study to estimate nucleated cell counts. The assay was immunoSEQ multiplex PCR, and TCRdb's table has in-frame clones only and misses some. V and J calls plus clone size are reproduced from that table; the DNA served to infer D and trimming. The sample shows about 110,000 clones, about 70% of them seen only once. CDR1 GTSNPN and CDR2 SVGIG come from the germline V gene (reference sequence). Trimming stripped 0 bases from V and 5 bases from J, with 13 bases between. CDR3 size: 14 residues. V is TRBV30 and J is TRBJ1-1; no reliable D call. The sequence was obtained from a woman aged 55-70 years with acute or convalescent COVID-19. The sequenced sample consisted of peripheral blood. Here the CDR3 reads CAWSVRLGETEAFF. The CDR3 nucleotides are TGTGCCTGGAGTGTACGGCTGGGAGAGACTGAAGCTTTCTTT.